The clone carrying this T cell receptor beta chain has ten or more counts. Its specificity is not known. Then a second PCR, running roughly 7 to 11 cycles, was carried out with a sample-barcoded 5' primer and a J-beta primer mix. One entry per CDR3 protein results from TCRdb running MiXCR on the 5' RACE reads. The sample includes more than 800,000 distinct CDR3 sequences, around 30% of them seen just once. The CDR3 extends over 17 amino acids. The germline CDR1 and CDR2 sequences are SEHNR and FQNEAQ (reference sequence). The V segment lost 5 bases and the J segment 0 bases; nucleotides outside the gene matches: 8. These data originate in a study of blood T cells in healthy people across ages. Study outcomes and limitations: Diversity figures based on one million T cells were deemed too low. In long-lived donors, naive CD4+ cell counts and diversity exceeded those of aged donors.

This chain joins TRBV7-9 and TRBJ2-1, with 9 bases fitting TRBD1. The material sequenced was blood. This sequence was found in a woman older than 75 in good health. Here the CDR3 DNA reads TGTGCCAGCAGCCCCCAAGGACAGGGGAGCTCCTACAATGAGCAGTTCTTC. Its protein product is CASSPQGQGSSYNEQFF. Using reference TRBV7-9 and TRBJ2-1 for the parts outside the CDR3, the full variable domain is DTGVSQNPRHKITKRGQNVTFRCDPISEHNRLYWYRQTLGQGPEFLTYFQNEAQLEKSRLLSDRFSAERPKGSFSTLEIQRTEQGDSAMYLCASSPQGQGSSYNEQFFGPGTRLTVL.